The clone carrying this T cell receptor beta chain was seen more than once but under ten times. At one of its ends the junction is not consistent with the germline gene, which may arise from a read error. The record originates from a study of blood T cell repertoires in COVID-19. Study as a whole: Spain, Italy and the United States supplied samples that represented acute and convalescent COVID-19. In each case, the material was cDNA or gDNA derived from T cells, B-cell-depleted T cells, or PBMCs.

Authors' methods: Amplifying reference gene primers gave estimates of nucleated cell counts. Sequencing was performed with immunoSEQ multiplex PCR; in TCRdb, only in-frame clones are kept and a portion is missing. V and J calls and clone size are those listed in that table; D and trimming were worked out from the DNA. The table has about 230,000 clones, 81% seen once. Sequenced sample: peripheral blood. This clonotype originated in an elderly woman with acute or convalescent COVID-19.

Here the CDR3 DNA reads TGTGCCAGCAGGCAAGCAGGTCGGGGGGCTGGCGAGCAGTACTTC. This translates into CASRQAGRGAGEQYF. This chain joins TRBV3-1 (or the pseudogene TRBV3-2) and TRBJ2-7, with D perhaps TRBD2 (7 bases). The CDR3 has 15 residues. The V gene's germline CDR1 is LGHDT and CDR2 YNNKEL (reference sequence).